The TCR beta chain described here comes from a study of early T cells in non-severe SARS-CoV-2 infection. Whole-study context: Unsorted whole-blood RNA was sequenced in bulk, leaving chains unpaired. Overall study findings and caveats: Anti-spike CD8 specificities were favored by VDJdb matching, whose results missed private and CD4 specificities.

The sample holds a few counts of this clonotype. The target antigen is unknown. Trimming removed 0 bases at V and 3 bases at J, with 11 bases between. The germline CDR1 and CDR2 sequences are MNHEY and SVGEGT. The CDR3 consists of 15 residues. Individual cDNA molecules were tagged with unique molecular identifiers, the study reported. TCRdb ran MiXCR on the 5' RACE reads and lists one entry per CDR3 protein. The table shows about 64,000 distinct CDR3 sequences, with around an eighth occurring only once. The chain combines TRBV6-2 or TRBV6-3 with TRBJ1-2, with a possible D match to TRBD1 (5 bases). The source of this sequence is an adult who was a healthcare worker with PCR-confirmed SARS-CoV-2 infection or an uninfected control (not recorded which). Sample: whole blood, taken at baseline. In DNA, the CDR3 is TGTGCCAGCAGTTACTCGAACAGGATCTACTATGGCTACACCTTC. Protein product: CASSYSNRIYYGYTF.